A selection of T cell receptor beta chains follows, all from one sample in a study of T cells in localized non-small cell lung cancer. Repertoires were generated with immunoSEQ multiplex PCR, while TCRdb's copy carries only in-frame clones and drops some. The top ten clones hold about 18% of a sample with 1,500 to 2,000 clones, under 30% of them seen once. The material was normal lung tissue next to the tumor, obtained before any cancer treatment. All receptors come from a female donor over 55 with stage I lung adenocarcinoma. CDR3s include the opening cysteine and the closing phenylalanine or tryptophan. Fields, in order: J gene, V gene, clone size, CDR3 length, D gene, CDR3 protein, CDR3 DNA. A D gene is named only where the DNA matches it firmly. Not all rows give a size; the values are once, few, many and, for expanded clones, a class.

TRBJ2-7 TRBV29-1 once 15 TRBD1 CSVEDGTGETYEQYF TGCAGCGTTGAAGACGGGACAGGGGAGACCTACGAGCAGTACTTC
TRBJ2-5 TRBV11-3 medium-sized 15 TRBD1 CASSRLDRGQETQYF TGTGCCAGCAGCCGCCTCGACAGGGGGCAAGAGACCCAGTACTTC
TRBJ2-7 TRBV4-1 NA 15 NA CASSQALASSYEQYF TGCGCCAGCAGCCAAGCGCTAGCGTCTTCCTACGAGCAGTACTTC
TRBJ2-7 TRBV11-3 few 16 TRBD2 CASSQPGLAGRYEQYF TGTGCCAGCAGCCAACCGGGACTAGCGGGAAGGTACGAGCAGTACTTC
TRBJ1-2 TRBV6-8 NA 16 TRBD1 CASSYSRTGGGYGYTF TGTGCCAGCAGTTACTCCCGGACAGGGGGCGGCTATGGCTACACCTTC